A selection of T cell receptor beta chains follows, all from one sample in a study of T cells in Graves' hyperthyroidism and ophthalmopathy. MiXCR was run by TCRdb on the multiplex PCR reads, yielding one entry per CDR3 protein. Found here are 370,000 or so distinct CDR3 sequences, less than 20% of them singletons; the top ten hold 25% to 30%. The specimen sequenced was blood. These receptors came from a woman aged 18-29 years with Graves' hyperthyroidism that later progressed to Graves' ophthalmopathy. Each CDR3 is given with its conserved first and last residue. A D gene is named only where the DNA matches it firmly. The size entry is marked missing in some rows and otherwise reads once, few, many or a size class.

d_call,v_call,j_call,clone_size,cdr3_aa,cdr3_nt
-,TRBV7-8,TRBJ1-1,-,CASSKKGGDVGNTEAFF,TGTGCCAGCAGTAAAAAGGGGGGGGACGTCGGGAACACTGAAGCTTTCTTT
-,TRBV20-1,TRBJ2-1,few,CSALRGTRGHEQFF,TGCAGTGCCCTAAGGGGGACTAGGGGGCATGAGCAGTTCTTC
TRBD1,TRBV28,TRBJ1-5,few,CASSFGQGTQPQHF,TGTGCCAGCAGTTTCGGACAGGGAACTCAGCCCCAGCATTTT
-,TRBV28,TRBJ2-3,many,CASSFITDTQYF,TGTGCCAGCAGTTTTATCACAGATACGCAGTATTTT
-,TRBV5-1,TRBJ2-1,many,CASSWAEGRNEQFF,TGCGCCAGCAGCTGGGCCGAGGGGCGCAATGAGCAGTTCTTC
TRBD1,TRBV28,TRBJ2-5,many,CASSWGTGGYKAQYF,TGTGCCAGCAGCTGGGGGACAGGGGGCTATAAGGCCCAGTACTTC
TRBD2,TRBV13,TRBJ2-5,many,CASSSRLAGGPRETQYF,TGTGCCAGCAGCTCGCGACTAGCGGGAGGGCCCCGAGAGACCCAGTACTTC
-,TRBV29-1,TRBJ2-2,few,CSAKLNTGELFF,TGCAGCGCCAAATTAAACACCGGGGAGCTGTTTTTT
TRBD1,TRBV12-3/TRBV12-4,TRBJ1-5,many,CASRLFGQGSQPQHF,TGTGCCAGCAGACTCTTCGGACAGGGAAGTCAGCCCCAGCATTTT
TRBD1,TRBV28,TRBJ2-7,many,CASSFLKGAGDGEQYF,TGTGCCAGCAGTTTTCTAAAGGGGGCAGGGGACGGCGAGCAGTACTTC
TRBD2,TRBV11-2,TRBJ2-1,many,CASKSAGGNEQFF,TGTGCCAGCAAGTCAGCGGGAGGCAATGAGCAGTTCTTC
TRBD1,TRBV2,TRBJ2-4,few,CASTRDSVAKNIQYF,TGTGCCAGTACCCGGGACAGCGTCGCCAAAAACATTCAGTACTTC
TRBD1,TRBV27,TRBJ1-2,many,CASRPGQGVGYTF,TGTGCCAGCAGGCCGGGACAGGGGGTTGGCTACACCTTC
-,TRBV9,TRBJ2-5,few,CASSVELRGETQYF,TGTGCCAGCAGCGTAGAGCTAAGAGGGGAGACCCAGTACTTC
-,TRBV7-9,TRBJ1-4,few,CASSSGGRGAEKLFF,TGTGCCAGCAGCAGTGGGGGCCGGGGCGCAGAAAAACTGTTTTTT
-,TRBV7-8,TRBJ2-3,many,CASSLGGSVRTDTQYF,TGTGCCAGCAGCTTAGGTGGTAGCGTTCGCACAGATACGCAGTATTTT
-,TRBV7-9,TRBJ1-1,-,CASNSHPEAFF,TGTGCCAGCAACAGTCACCCTGAAGCTTTCTTT
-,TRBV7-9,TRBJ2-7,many,CASGDRSYEQYF,TGTGCCAGCGGCGACAGGTCCTACGAGCAGTACTTC
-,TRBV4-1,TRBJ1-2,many,CASSQALGAGANYGYTF,TGCGCCAGCAGCCAAGCCCTCGGGGCAGGAGCGAACTATGGCTACACCTTC
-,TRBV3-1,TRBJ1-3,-,CASSQGDLPVNTIYF,TGTGCCAGCAGCCAAGGGGACCTACCGGTGAACACCATATATTTT
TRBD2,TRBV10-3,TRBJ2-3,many,CAISELSGSRTDTQYF,TGTGCCATCAGTGAGCTTAGCGGGAGTAGGACAGATACGCAGTATTTT
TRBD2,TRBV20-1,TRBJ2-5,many,CSAKIAGARETQYF,TGCAGTGCCAAAATAGCGGGAGCTAGGGAGACCCAGTACTTC
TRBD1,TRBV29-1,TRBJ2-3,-,CSGGTGPSGDTQYF,TGCAGCGGGGGGACAGGACCTTCGGGAGATACGCAGTATTTT
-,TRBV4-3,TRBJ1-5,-,CASSQDWGARGQPQHF,TGCGCCAGCAGCCAAGATTGGGGGGCGCGGGGGCAGCCCCAGCATTTT
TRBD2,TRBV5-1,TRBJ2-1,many,CASSFAGDEQFF,TGCGCCAGCAGCTTCGCGGGAGATGAGCAGTTCTTC
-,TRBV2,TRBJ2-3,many,CASSATGTSGDTQYF,TGTGCCAGCAGTGCCACAGGGACGAGCGGAGATACGCAGTATTTT
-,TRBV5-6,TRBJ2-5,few,CASSLPEGETQYF,TGTGCCAGCAGCTTACCCGAGGGAGAGACCCAGTACTTC
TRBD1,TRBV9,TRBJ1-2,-,CASSVRGGGYGYTF,TGTGCCAGCAGCGTAAGAGGGGGCGGGTATGGCTACACCTTC